These T cell receptor beta chains were read from a single sample in a study of a mutant IDH1 vaccine in newly diagnosed glioma. These TCRs are of unknown antigen specificity. The data were produced by immunoSEQ multiplex PCR, yet TCRdb's version contains in-frame clones alone and is incomplete. The sample records approximately 47,000 clones, more than 70% being singletons. The material sequenced was PBMCs, taken from a glioma patient whose treatment included an IDH1 peptide vaccine. These receptors were collected from a woman in her thirties or forties with glioma. The CDR3 runs from the conserved cysteine through the conserved F or W. D genes are given only for firm matches. Rows give clone size only sometimes, using once, few, many, or a class for an expanded clone.

TGTGCCAGCAGCCCCCTTGGGGCGCTCCAAGAGACCCAGTACTTC,CASSPLGALQETQYF,-,TRBV2,once,TRBJ2-5
TGCGCCAGCAGCTTCATAACCGGGGAGTTAAATGAGCAGTTCTTC,CASSFITGELNEQFF,-,TRBV5-1,-,TRBJ2-1
TGCGCCAGCAGCTTGCCCGTATCAGGGGCCAACGTCCTGACTTTC,CASSLPVSGANVLTF,-,TRBV5-1,-,TRBJ2-6
TGTGCCAGCAGCGGGACAGGGGAGGGGACTGAAGCTTTCTTT,CASSGTGEGTEAFF,TRBD1,TRBV2,-,TRBJ1-1
TGTGCCAGTAACACCCCGGGCCTGGGAAACACCGGGGAGCTGTTTTTT,CASNTPGLGNTGELFF,-,TRBV19,-,TRBJ2-2
TGCAGCGTGACTAGCGGGTACTGGGGCGCGAACACCGGGGAGCTGTTTTTT,CSVTSGYWGANTGELFF,TRBD2,TRBV29-1,-,TRBJ2-2
TGTGCCAGCAGCTTGTCCGTGAACTATGGCTACACCTTC,CASSLSVNYGYTF,-,TRBV5-5,-,TRBJ1-2
TGTGCCAGTAGTATGGCCCCAAGATCCGAGCAGTACTTC,CASSMAPRSEQYF,-,TRBV19,-,TRBJ2-7
TGTGCCAGCGGGAGGTGGGGTCAGCCCCAGCATTTT,CASGRWGQPQHF,-,TRBV9,medium-sized,TRBJ1-5
TGTGCCAGCAATGACGAGGTGTACGAGCAGTACTTC,CASNDEVYEQYF,-,TRBV2,-,TRBJ2-7
TGCGCCAGCAGCTTGTCCGGGACTAGCGGTCCAGATACGCAGTATTTT,CASSLSGTSGPDTQYF,TRBD2,TRBV5-1,-,TRBJ2-3
TGTGCCAGCAGCGCCTGGACAGGGGGGACTGGAAACACCATATATTTT,CASSAWTGGTGNTIYF,TRBD1,TRBV7-9,-,TRBJ1-3
TGTGCCAGCAGGGTTAGGTCGGACAGGACGAATGAGCAGTTCTTC,CASRVRSDRTNEQFF,TRBD1,TRBV28,few,TRBJ2-1
TGCGCCAGCAGGACCTCCGGGACAGTGACCTACGAGCAGTACTTC,CASRTSGTVTYEQYF,TRBD1,TRBV10-2,-,TRBJ2-7
TGTGCCAGCAGCTTAGGGTTCGGCTCCTACGAGCAGTACTTC,CASSLGFGSYEQYF,-,TRBV7-2,-,TRBJ2-7
TGTGCCAGCTCACCCGGATTAAGGGAGACCCAGTACTTC,CASSPGLRETQYF,-,TRBV18,-,TRBJ2-5
TGTGCCAGCAGTTTACAGGGCCAAGAGACCCAGTACTTC,CASSLQGQETQYF,-,TRBV7-2,once,TRBJ2-5
TGTGCCAGCAGCTTGTCCGGGACAGGGAGGACCGGGGAGCTGTTTTTT,CASSLSGTGRTGELFF,TRBD1,TRBV5-4,-,TRBJ2-2
TGTGCCAGCAGCCACAGTGTCGGCTTGAATTACGAGCAGTACTTC,CASSHSVGLNYEQYF,-,TRBV7-2,-,TRBJ2-7
TGTGCCTGGAAGCTAGCGGGAGACTACAATGAGCAGTTCTTC,CAWKLAGDYNEQFF,TRBD2,TRBV30,few,TRBJ2-1
TGCAGCGTTATAGGGGGCTTCTCCTACAATGAGCAGTTCTTC,CSVIGGFSYNEQFF,TRBD1,TRBV29-1,once,TRBJ2-1
TGTGCCAGCAGCCAAGATTGGGCAGTCAACACTGAAGCTTTCTTT,CASSQDWAVNTEAFF,-,TRBV14,-,TRBJ1-1
TGTGCCACCCACGACGGGGGTGTATTCGGCTACACCTTC,CATHDGGVFGYTF,-,TRBV27,once,TRBJ1-2
TGTGCCAGTAGCCAAAACAGGGGGTCTAATGAAAAACTGTTTTTT,CASSQNRGSNEKLFF,TRBD1,TRBV19,-,TRBJ1-4
TGTGCCAGCAGCCAAGATTGGAACAGCGCAGGTGAAAAACTGTTTTTT,CASSQDWNSAGEKLFF,-,TRBV4-2,few,TRBJ1-4
TGTGCCAGCAGCGTAGGACAGGGGAGAACAGATACGCAGTATTTT,CASSVGQGRTDTQYF,TRBD1,TRBV7-8,-,TRBJ2-3
TGTGCCAGTAGTATTGGGACAATTAACTATGGCTACACCTTC,CASSIGTINYGYTF,-,TRBV19,-,TRBJ1-2
TGTGCCAGCAGTTACCTTAGCGGGAGGGCCGCAGATACGCAGTATTTT,CASSYLSGRAADTQYF,TRBD2,TRBV27,-,TRBJ2-3
TGCGCCAGCAGTGACGGCGGGGGGGAAGATACGCAGTATTTT,CASSDGGGEDTQYF,TRBD2,TRBV10-1,-,TRBJ2-3
TGTGCCAGCAGCCTCAGGGCTACCCTCGACTCCCCCTCCTACGAGCAGTACTTC,CASSLRATLDSPSYEQYF,-,TRBV11-2,-,TRBJ2-7
TGTGCCATCAGTGACGGCGGGGACAATGAGCAGTTCTTC,CAISDGGDNEQFF,-,TRBV10-3,-,TRBJ2-1
TGTGCCAGCAGTTTATACCCTAAGGGTAGCGGGAGAACAGATACGCAGTATTTT,CASSLYPKGSGRTDTQYF,TRBD2,TRBV27,-,TRBJ2-3
TGTGCCAGCAGCTTCGCCACGGAACCCTACGAGCAGTACTTC,CASSFATEPYEQYF,-,TRBV7-9,-,TRBJ2-7
TGTGCCAGCAGCCGGGACTCTTCCTACGAGCAGTACTTC,CASSRDSSYEQYF,-,TRBV7-8,-,TRBJ2-7
TGTGCCAGCAGCCAAGAGAGGAACAGCTACACAGATACGCAGTATTTT,CASSQERNSYTDTQYF,-,TRBV4-2,once,TRBJ2-3
TGCGCCAGCAGTCAGGGGGGCAGGGTGGGAGAGACCCAGTACTTC,CASSQGGRVGETQYF,-,TRBV4-1,-,TRBJ2-5
TGTGCCTGGAGTGTACGCGGGAGCACAGATACGCAGTATTTT,CAWSVRGSTDTQYF,-,TRBV30,-,TRBJ2-3
TGTGCCAGCAGCAAAGCGGGGGGGGATCAGCCCCAGCATTTT,CASSKAGGDQPQHF,-,TRBV21-1,-,TRBJ1-5
TGTGCCAGCAGTGAAAGGGGGAGGGCGGTTAATGAAAAACTGTTTTTT,CASSERGRAVNEKLFF,-,TRBV25-1,-,TRBJ1-4
TGTGCCAGCAGCCAAGGGTTGGACTATGGCTACACCTTC,CASSQGLDYGYTF,-,TRBV4-2,-,TRBJ1-2
TGTGCCAGCAGGGAGCCGGGACCTCGAACCTACGAGCAGTACTTC,CASREPGPRTYEQYF,-,TRBV28,-,TRBJ2-7